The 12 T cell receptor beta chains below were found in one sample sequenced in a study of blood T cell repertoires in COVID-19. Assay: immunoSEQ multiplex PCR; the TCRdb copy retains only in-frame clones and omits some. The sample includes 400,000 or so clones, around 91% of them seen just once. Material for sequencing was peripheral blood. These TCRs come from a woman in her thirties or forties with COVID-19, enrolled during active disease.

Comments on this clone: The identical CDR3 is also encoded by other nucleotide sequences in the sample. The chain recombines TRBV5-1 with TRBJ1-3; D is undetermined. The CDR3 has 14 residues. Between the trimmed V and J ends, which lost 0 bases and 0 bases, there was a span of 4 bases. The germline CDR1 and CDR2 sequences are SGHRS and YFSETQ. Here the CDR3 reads CASSLGGSGNTIYF. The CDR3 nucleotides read TGCGCCAGCAGCTTGGGCGGCTCTGGAAACACCATATATTTT. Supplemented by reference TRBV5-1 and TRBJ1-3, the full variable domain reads KAGVTQTPRYLIKTRGQQVTLSCSPISGHRSVSWYQQTPGQGLQFLFEYFSETQRNKGNFPGRFSGRQFSNSRSEMNVSTLELGDSALYLCASSLGGSGNTIYFGEGSWLTVV.

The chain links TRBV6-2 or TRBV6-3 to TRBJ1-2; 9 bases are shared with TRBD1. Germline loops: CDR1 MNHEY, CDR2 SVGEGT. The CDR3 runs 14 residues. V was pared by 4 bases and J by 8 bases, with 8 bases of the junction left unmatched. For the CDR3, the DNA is TGTGCCAGCAGTTCGGACAGGGGACGGGGAGGCTACACCTTC. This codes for CASSSDRGRGGYTF.

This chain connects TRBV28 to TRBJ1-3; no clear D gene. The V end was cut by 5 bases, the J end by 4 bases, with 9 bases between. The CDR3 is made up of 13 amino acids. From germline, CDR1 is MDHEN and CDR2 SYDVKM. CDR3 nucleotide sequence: TGTGCCAGCAGTCAGAATTTGGGAAACACCATATATTTT. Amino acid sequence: CASSQNLGNTIYF.

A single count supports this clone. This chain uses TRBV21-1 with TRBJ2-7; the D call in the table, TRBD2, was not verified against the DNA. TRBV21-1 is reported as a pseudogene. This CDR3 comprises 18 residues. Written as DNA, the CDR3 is TGTGCCAGCAGCGCAAAATTCCCGGGACTAGCGGGTCCCTACGAGCAGTACTTC. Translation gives CASSAKFPGLAGPYEQYF.

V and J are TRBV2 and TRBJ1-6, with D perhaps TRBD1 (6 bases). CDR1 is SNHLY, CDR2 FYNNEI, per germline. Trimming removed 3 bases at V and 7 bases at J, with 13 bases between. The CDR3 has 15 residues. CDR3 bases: TGTGCCAGCAGTGAGGGGCAGGGGTGGAATTCACCCCTCCACTTT. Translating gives CASSEGQGWNSPLHF.

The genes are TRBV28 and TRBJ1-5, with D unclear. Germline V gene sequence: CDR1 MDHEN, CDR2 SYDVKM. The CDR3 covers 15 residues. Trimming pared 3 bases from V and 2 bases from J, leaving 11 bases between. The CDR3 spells CASSLRVTGNQPQHF. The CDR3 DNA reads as TGTGCCAGCAGTTTGAGGGTTACCGGCAATCAGCCCCAGCATTTT.

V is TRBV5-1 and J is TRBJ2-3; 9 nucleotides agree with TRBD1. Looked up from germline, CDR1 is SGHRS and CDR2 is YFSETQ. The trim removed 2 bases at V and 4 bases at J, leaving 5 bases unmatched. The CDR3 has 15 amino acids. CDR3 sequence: CASSFTGGMADTQYF. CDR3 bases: TGCGCCAGCAGCTTTACAGGGGGCATGGCAGATACGCAGTATTTT. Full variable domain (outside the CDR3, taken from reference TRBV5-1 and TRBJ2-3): KAGVTQTPRYLIKTRGQQVTLSCSPISGHRSVSWYQQTPGQGLQFLFEYFSETQRNKGNFPGRFSGRQFSNSRSEMNVSTLELGDSALYLCASSFTGGMADTQYFGPGTRLTVL.

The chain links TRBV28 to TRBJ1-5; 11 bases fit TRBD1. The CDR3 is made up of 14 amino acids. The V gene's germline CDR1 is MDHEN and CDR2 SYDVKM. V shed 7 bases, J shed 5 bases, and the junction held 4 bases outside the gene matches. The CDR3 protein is CASTRDRGYQPQHF. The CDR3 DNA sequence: TGTGCCAGCACCCGGGACAGGGGGTATCAGCCCCAGCATTTT.

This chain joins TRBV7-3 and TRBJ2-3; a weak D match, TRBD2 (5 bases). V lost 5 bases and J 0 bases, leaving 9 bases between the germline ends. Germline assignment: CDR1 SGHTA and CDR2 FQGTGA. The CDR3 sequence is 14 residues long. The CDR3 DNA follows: TGTGCCAGCAGCCAGGCTAGCAGCACAGATACGCAGTATTTT. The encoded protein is CASSQASSTDTQYF. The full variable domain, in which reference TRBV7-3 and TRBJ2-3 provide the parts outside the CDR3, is GAGVSQTPSNKVTEKGKYVELRCDPISGHTALYWYRQSLGQGPEFLIYFQGTGAADDSGLPNDRFFAVRPEGSVSTLKIQRTERGDSAVYLCASSQASSTDTQYFGPGTRLTVL.

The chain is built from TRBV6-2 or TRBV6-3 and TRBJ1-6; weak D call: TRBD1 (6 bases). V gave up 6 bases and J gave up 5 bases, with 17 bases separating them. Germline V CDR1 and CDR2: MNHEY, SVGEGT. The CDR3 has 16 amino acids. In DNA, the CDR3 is TGTGCCAGCAGCGATCCGGGACACACGGATAATTCACCCCTCCACTTT. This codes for CASSDPGHTDNSPLHF.

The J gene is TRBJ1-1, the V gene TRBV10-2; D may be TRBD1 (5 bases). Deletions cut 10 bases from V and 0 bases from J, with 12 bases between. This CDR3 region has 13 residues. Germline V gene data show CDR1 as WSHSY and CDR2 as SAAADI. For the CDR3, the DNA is TGCGCCACCGTCGGACATATGAACACTGAAGCTTTCTTT. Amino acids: CATVGHMNTEAFF.

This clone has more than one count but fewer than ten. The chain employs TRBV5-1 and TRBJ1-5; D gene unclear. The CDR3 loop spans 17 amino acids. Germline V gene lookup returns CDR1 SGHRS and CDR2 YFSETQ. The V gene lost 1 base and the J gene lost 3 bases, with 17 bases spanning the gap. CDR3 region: CASSLRDLEPPNQPQHF. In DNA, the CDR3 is TGCGCCAGCAGCTTGCGCGATTTAGAACCTCCCAATCAGCCCCAGCATTTT.